This TCR beta chain was obtained from a study of T cell responses to AZD1222 COVID-19 vaccine listed by TCRdb under 2021. About the full investigation: A total of under 250 trial participants underwent TCR sequencing, of whom some 200 had received two doses of AZD1222 and roughly 26 had received two doses of the MenACWY control vaccine. Enrollment into the trials was organized by age into subgroups of 18-55, 56-69 and 70-plus years, and those subgroups contained roughly 140, 27 and 60 TCR-sequenced participants, respectively.

This clone has only a few counts. The specificity of this receptor is unknown. At one end, the junction sequence differs from germline, possibly due to a read error. What the study reported, not specific to this receptor: After two AZD1222 doses, both the breadth and the depth of spike-specific TCRs were significantly higher than at day 0 and than in MenACWY recipients. Vaccine-associated CD4 TCRs spanned the whole spike protein, with dominant responses in regions 160-218 and 743-854. No day 14 peak-response samples were available, so repertoires were characterized only after the peak T cell response. Participants were mostly white British and included more females than males, and it was suggested by the authors that clonal diversity may have been underestimated. Conclusions about previously exposed vaccinees were limited because only six or seven AZD1222 recipients were SARS-CoV-2 seropositive at baseline. The 56-69-year group was small, and its depth increase did not reach significance, likely because of low power. Epitopes outside the regions mutated in the B.1.351 and B.1.1.7 variants were reportedly recognized by nearly half of the unique spike-specific TCRs.

The cysteine opens and the phenylalanine closes a CDR3 of 14 amino acids. Only the CDR3 DNA is retained, 42 bases long and in frame from the first base. CDR1 and CDR2 are read off the germline V gene (reference sequence) as LNHDA and SQIVND. The CDR3 regions of human TCRbeta chains were subjected to immunosequencing. Per the authors' processing: Repertoire TCRs were matched against a reference library of SARS-CoV-2-specific TCRs generated with the MIRA antigen-specificity platform. Breadth meant the fraction of unique TCRs that were SARS-CoV-2-associated, whereas depth meant the fraction of total T cells that were SARS-CoV-2-associated. Using the MIRA data, each spike-specific TCR was mapped to the spike region that the TCR reacts to and placed in a CD4 or CD8 class. Log10-transformed breadth and depth values were compared by one-way ANOVA with Sidak's multiple comparisons tests. Imported from immuneACCESS, the table was reduced by TCRdb to in-frame sequences with V and J called. These copies leave out some clones; in studies compared against another copy, an unresolved V gene accounts for under half, and the cause of the remainder is not known. V, J and clone size reflect that table, while D and trimming were determined from the DNA. Within this sample are around 47,000 clones, with roughly 75% of them counted one time only. About 20% of the sample comes from the top ten.

The sample's time point label, in plain terms: about 28 days (+/-7) after the second vaccine dose. Interpreted using the paper, the treatment or condition label stands for: meningococcal conjugate vaccine given as trial control. Vaccinee samples came from UK trials COV001 and COV002, including a single-blind randomized controlled phase 2/3 trial of AZD1222 (ChAdOx1 nCoV-19) in healthy adults. For TCRbeta chain sequencing, PBMC samples were collected from trial participants at day 0 and at day 28 after the second dose. The material was peripheral blood, obtained 28 days after the second dose of the MenACWY control vaccine. The chain is assembled from TRBV19 and TRBJ1-5, and 7 junction bases match TRBD1. The origin of this receptor is an adult who received the MenACWY meningococcal vaccine as a control. CDR3 protein: CASSPNLRDRESNF. The base sequence is TGTGCCAGTAGTCCTAATTTGAGAGACAGGGAGTCGAATTTT.